Listed below are T cell receptor beta chains from one sample, sequenced in a study of cytomegalovirus exposure and HLA in healthy donors. The assay was immunoSEQ multiplex PCR, and TCRdb's table has in-frame clones only and misses some. The table shows under 150,000 clones, with around 84% occurring only once. Sequencing input: PBMCs. The receptors were gathered from a boy between 2 and 15 years old in good health and CMV-seronegative. Each CDR3 is given with its conserved first and last residue. D genes are given only for firm matches. The size entry is marked missing in some rows and otherwise reads once, few, many or a size class.

v_gene	d_gene	j_gene	len	abundance	CDR3aa	CDR3nt
TRBV7-9	.	TRBJ1-5	14	.	CASSLDTGLQPQHF	TGTGCCAGCAGCTTAGATACAGGGCTTCAGCCCCAGCATTTT
TRBV15	.	TRBJ2-6	18	few	CATSRLREGDSGANVLTF	TGTGCCACCAGCAGACTACGTGAGGGGGACTCTGGGGCCAACGTCCTGACTTTC
TRBV6-5	.	TRBJ1-2	13	.	CASSQRLNYGYTF	TGTGCCAGCAGTCAAAGACTGAACTATGGCTACACCTTC
TRBV6-4	TRBD2	TRBJ2-7	18	.	CASNRGTSGETLSYEQYF	TGTGCCAGCAATAGAGGGACTAGCGGAGAAACCCTCTCCTACGAGCAGTACTTC
TRBV5-4	TRBD1	TRBJ2-2	17	.	CASSLGPSTGGAGELFF	TGTGCCAGCAGCTTGGGGCCGTCGACAGGGGGGGCCGGGGAGCTGTTTTTT
TRBV7-8	.	TRBJ1-1	13	.	CASSPQVGTEAFF	TGTGCCAGCAGCCCGCAGGTTGGCACTGAAGCTTTCTTT
TRBV7-9	TRBD1	TRBJ2-7	12	few	CSSSLTGIEQYF	TGTTCCAGCAGCTTGACAGGGATCGAGCAGTACTTC
TRBV5-4	TRBD2	TRBJ2-7	16	.	CASSRTAGVRSYEQYF	TGTGCCAGCAGCCGGACTGCGGGGGTCAGGAGCTACGAGCAGTACTTC
TRBV7-9	.	TRBJ2-7	16	once	CASSLLAAGQNYEQYF	TGTGCCAGCAGCTTATTGGCCGCGGGACAGAATTACGAGCAGTACTTC
TRBV5-6	TRBD2	TRBJ2-1	15	.	CASSFTSGRSGEQFF	TGTGCCAGCAGCTTTACTAGCGGGAGATCGGGTGAGCAGTTCTTC
TRBV27	.	TRBJ1-3	16	.	CASSLVGARSGNTIYF	TGTGCCAGCAGTTTAGTAGGGGCAAGATCTGGAAACACCATATATTTT
TRBV4-2	TRBD2	TRBJ2-1	14	few	CASTLETGGGEQFF	TGTGCCAGCACCTTAGAAACGGGGGGAGGTGAGCAGTTCTTC
TRBV30	TRBD1	TRBJ1-5	14	.	CAWTGQGAWQPQHF	TGTGCCTGGACCGGACAGGGGGCCTGGCAGCCCCAGCATTTT
TRBV19	TRBD2	TRBJ2-7	15	.	CASSIGPGGTYEQYF	TGTGCCAGTAGTATCGGTCCGGGGGGGACCTACGAGCAGTACTTC
TRBV13	TRBD1	TRBJ2-3	15	.	CASSRAGGSTDTQYF	TGTGCCAGCAGTCGGGCAGGGGGCAGCACAGATACGCAGTATTTT
TRBV6-5	TRBD1	TRBJ2-2	15	.	CASSPRDRRTGELFF	TGTGCCAGCAGTCCCCGGGACAGACGAACCGGGGAGCTGTTTTTT
TRBV25-1	.	TRBJ1-1	13	.	CASSVAGNTEAFF	TGTGCCAGCAGTGTTGCAGGAAACACTGAAGCTTTCTTT
TRBV27	.	TRBJ2-1	14	few	CASSLGTVWNEQFF	TGTGCCAGCAGTTTAGGTACAGTTTGGAATGAGCAGTTCTTC
TRBV5-1	.	TRBJ1-2	15	once	CASSSESTILDGYTF	TGCGCCAGCAGTTCGGAATCAACTATCCTGGATGGTTACACCTTC
TRBV19	.	TRBJ2-3	14	.	CASSGGRGSNTQYF	TGTGCCAGTAGTGGTGGCAGGGGCTCAAATACGCAGTATTTT
TRBV13	TRBD1	TRBJ2-7	14	.	CASSPTPQGFEQYF	TGTGCCAGCAGCCCCACCCCACAGGGGTTCGAGCAGTACTTC
TRBV19	TRBD1	TRBJ1-5	15	.	CASSGGPGQQSAQHF	TGTGCCAGTAGTGGGGGACCGGGACAGCAATCAGCCCAGCATTTT
TRBV28	.	TRBJ1-5	17	.	CASSLGLDGFRDQPQHF	TGTGCCAGCAGTTTGGGACTGGACGGGTTCAGAGATCAGCCCCAGCATTTT
TRBV19	TRBD1	TRBJ2-7	15	.	CASSIVMDRSYEQYF	TGTGCCAGTAGTATAGTGATGGACAGGAGCTACGAGCAGTACTTC
TRBV7-2	.	TRBJ1-5	16	few	CASSLAPRLVNQPQHF	TGTGCCAGCAGCTTAGCCCCAAGACTCGTCAATCAGCCCCAGCATTTT
TRBV7-9	.	TRBJ1-2	16	.	CASSSGLQGVGYGYTF	TGTGCCAGCAGCTCGGGACTCCAAGGGGTTGGCTATGGCTACACCTTC
TRBV9	.	TRBJ2-7	16	.	CASSADPQGLKDEQYF	TGTGCCAGCAGCGCCGACCCTCAGGGGCTGAAGGACGAGCAGTACTTC
TRBV6-4	.	TRBJ2-3	15	.	CASSPLGGRFSTQYF	TGTGCCAGCAGTCCGCTCGGGGGACGGTTCTCTACGCAGTATTTT
TRBV2	.	TRBJ2-7	12	.	CASSGGDFSPYF	TGTGCCAGCAGTGGGGGGGACTTCTCCCCCTACTTC
TRBV5-4	TRBD1	TRBJ2-1	14	.	CASSSRTGEDEQFF	TGTGCCAGCAGCTCCCGGACAGGGGAGGATGAGCAGTTCTTC
TRBV18	TRBD1	TRBJ1-5	15	.	CASSPQGDGNQPQHF	TGTGCCAGCTCTCCACAGGGGGACGGCAATCAGCCCCAGCATTTT
TRBV9	.	TRBJ2-3	13	.	CASSVGGQYTQYF	TGTGCCAGCAGCGTAGGAGGTCAATATACGCAGTATTTT
TRBV5-4	TRBD2	TRBJ2-3	14	few	CATGSGGASDTQYF	TGTGCCACCGGGTCCGGGGGGGCCTCAGATACGCAGTATTTT
TRBV19	.	TRBJ2-7	15	.	CASSDLKDSSYEQYF	TGTGCCAGTAGCGATTTAAAGGACAGCTCCTACGAGCAGTACTTC
TRBV5-6	.	TRBJ2-7	14	.	CASSFPYYSYEQYF	TGTGCCAGCAGCTTTCCATATTACTCCTACGAGCAGTACTTC
TRBV6-5	.	TRBJ2-6	14	few	CASSDTDGANVLTF	TGTGCCAGCAGTGATACAGATGGGGCCAACGTCCTGACTTTC
TRBV29-1	TRBD1	TRBJ1-1	15	.	CSAGVDRVENTEAFF	TGCAGCGCTGGCGTAGACAGGGTGGAGAACACTGAAGCTTTCTTT
TRBV2	.	TRBJ2-3	13	.	CAPDGGYTDTQYF	TGTGCCCCGGATGGGGGCTACACAGATACGCAGTATTTT
TRBV30	.	TRBJ2-7	15	.	CAWSRGIELTYEQYF	TGTGCCTGGAGTAGAGGGATCGAGTTAACCTACGAGCAGTACTTC
TRBV6-5	.	TRBJ1-2	15	.	CASSYVSQASYGYTF	TGTGCCAGCAGTTACGTCAGCCAGGCAAGCTATGGCTACACCTTC